This T cell receptor beta chain is drawn from a study of regulatory T cells in long-lasting Graves disease. Both iRepertoire HTBI primers and Arm-PCR of CDR3 regions were used to build the TCR beta libraries. Authors' processing steps: Spanning all samples, the identified segments comprised roughly 66 TRBV and more than 11 TRBJ. TCRdb used MiXCR to reprocess the multiplex PCR reads, holding one entry per CDR3 protein. These V and J calls rely on TCRdb rather than the paper's analysis. The sample includes about 290,000 distinct CDR3 sequences, approximately 20% seen only once; the top ten take around 50%. This clonotype was recorded many times. Its antigen remains unidentified. The junction departs from the called germline gene at one end, perhaps through a read error. The V gene's germline CDR1 is MNHEY and CDR2 SVGEGT. The CDR3 is made up of 17 amino acids. Time point noted: persistent/refractory GD, antithyroid drugs over 5 years with positive TRAb. The TCR library used RNA extracted from PBMCs. Diagnoses of Graves' disease were made by American Thyroid Association guidelines.

Overall study findings and caveats: Among persistent patients, a larger number of public clonotypes were shared (roughly 2,900) than among newly diagnosed patients (under 1,000).

The TCR comes from a female donor with Graves disease. The sequencing here drew on peripheral blood mononuclear cells (PBMCs), taken when the disease was refractory, from a patient treated with antithyroid drugs. V gene TRBV6-2 or TRBV6-3 combines with J gene TRBJ2-6; TRBD1 agrees at 7 bases. CDR3 sequence: CASRYGTAPSGANVLTF. As DNA, the CDR3 is TGTGCCAGCCGTTATGGGACAGCACCCTCTGGGGCCAACGTCCTGACTTTC.